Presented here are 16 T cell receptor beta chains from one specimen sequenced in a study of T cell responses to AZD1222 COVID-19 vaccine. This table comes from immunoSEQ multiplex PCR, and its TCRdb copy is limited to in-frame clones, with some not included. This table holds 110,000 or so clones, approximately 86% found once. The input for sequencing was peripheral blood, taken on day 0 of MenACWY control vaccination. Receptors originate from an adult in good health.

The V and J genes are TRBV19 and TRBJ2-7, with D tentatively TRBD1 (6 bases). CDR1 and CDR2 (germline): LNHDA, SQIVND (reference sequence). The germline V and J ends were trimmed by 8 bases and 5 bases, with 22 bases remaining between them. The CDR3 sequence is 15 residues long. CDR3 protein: CASRARGSQANEQYF. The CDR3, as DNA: TGTGCCAGTCGAGCCAGGGGCTCCCAGGCCAACGAGCAGTACTTC.

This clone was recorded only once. This chain's CDR3 is CASSPAAEYSPLHF. CDR3 DNA sequence: TGTGCCAGCTCACCCGCGGCCGAATATTCACCCCTCCACTTT. The rearrangement uses TRBV18 and TRBJ1-6; D unclear. This CDR3 is built from 14 residues. Germline CDR1 KGHSH, CDR2 LQKENI. The germline V and J ends were trimmed by 3 bases and 8 bases, with 11 bases remaining between them.

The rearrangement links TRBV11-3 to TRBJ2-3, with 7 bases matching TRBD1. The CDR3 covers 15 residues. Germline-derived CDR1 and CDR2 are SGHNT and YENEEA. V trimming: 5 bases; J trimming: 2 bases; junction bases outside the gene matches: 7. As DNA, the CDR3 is TGTGCCAGCAGCCGGACAGGCTTGATCACAGATACGCAGTATTTT. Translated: CASSRTGLITDTQYF.

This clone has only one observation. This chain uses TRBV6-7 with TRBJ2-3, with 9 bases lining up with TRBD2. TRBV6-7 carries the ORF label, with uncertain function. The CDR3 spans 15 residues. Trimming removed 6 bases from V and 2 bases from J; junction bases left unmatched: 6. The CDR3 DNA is TGTGCCAGCAGGGTAACTAGCGGGTACACAGATACGCAGTATTTT. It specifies CASRVTSGYTDTQYF.

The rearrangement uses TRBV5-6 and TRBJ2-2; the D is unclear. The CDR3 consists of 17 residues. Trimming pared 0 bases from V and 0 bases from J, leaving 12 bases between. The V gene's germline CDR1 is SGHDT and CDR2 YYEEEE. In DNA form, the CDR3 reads TGTGCCAGCAGCTTGGCCTTGTGGGCAGCGAACACCGGGGAGCTGTTTTTT. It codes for CASSLALWAANTGELFF.

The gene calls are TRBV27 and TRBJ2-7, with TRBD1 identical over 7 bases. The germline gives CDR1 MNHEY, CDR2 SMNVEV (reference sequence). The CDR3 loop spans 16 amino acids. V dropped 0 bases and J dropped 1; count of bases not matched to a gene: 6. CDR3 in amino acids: CASSLSAQGFSYEQYF. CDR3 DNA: TGTGCCAGCAGTTTATCGGCACAGGGGTTTTCCTACGAGCAGTACTTC.

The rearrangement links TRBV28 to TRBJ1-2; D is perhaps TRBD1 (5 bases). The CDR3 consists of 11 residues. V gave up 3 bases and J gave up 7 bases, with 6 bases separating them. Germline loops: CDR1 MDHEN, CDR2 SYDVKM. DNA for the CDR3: TGTGCCAGCAGTTTGGGGGGTGGCTACACCTTC. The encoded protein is CASSLGGGYTF.

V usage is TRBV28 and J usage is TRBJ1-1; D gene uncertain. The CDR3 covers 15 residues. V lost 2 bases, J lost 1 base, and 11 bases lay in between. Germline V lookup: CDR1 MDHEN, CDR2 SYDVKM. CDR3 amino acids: CASSLEILWNTEAFF. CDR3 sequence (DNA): TGTGCCAGCAGTTTAGAGATATTGTGGAACACTGAAGCTTTCTTT. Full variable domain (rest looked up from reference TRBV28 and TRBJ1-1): DVKVTQSSRYLVKRTGEKVFLECVQDMDHENMFWYRQDPGLGLRLIYFSYDVKMKEKGDIPEGYSVSREKKERFSLILESASTNQTSMYLCASSLEILWNTEAFFGQGTRLTVV.

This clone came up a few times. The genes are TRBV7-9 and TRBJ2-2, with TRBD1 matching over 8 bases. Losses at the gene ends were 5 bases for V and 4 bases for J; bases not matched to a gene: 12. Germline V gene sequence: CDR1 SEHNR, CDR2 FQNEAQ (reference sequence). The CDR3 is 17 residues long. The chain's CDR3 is CASSVPPGGPPTGELFF. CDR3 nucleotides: TGTGCCAGCAGCGTTCCTCCAGGGGGCCCCCCCACCGGGGAGCTGTTTTTT.

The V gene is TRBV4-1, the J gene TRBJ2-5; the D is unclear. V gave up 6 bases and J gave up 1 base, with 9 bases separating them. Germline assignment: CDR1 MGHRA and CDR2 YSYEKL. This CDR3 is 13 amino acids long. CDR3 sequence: CASSPLRQETQYF. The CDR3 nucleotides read TGCGCCAGCAGTCCTCTGCGCCAAGAGACCCAGTACTTC.

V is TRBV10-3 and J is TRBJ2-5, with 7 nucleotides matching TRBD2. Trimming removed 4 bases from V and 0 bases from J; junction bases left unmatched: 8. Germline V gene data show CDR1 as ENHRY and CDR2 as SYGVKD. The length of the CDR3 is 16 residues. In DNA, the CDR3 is TGTGCCATCAGTGCTGTGGGGGGGGTGTACCAAGAGACCCAGTACTTC. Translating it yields CAISAVGGVYQETQYF.

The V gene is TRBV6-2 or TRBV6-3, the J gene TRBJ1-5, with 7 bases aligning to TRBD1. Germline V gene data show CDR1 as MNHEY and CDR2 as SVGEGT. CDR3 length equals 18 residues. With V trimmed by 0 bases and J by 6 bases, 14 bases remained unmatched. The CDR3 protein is CASSYSPYRTDRVQPQHF. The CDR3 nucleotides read TGTGCCAGCAGTTACTCACCTTACCGGACAGACAGGGTTCAGCCCCAGCATTTT.

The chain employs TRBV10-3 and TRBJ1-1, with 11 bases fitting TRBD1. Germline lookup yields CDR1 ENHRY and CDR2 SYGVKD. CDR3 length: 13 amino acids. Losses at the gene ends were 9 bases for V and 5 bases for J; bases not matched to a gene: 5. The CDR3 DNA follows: TGTGCCATTATAGGACAGGGGGCGACTGAAGCTTTCTTT. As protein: CAIIGQGATEAFF.

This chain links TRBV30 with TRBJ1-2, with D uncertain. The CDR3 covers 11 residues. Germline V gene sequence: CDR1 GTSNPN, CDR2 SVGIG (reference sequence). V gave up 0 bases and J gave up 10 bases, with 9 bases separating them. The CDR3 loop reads CAWSVLHFYTF. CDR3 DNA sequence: TGTGCCTGGAGTGTTTTGCATTTCTACACCTTC.

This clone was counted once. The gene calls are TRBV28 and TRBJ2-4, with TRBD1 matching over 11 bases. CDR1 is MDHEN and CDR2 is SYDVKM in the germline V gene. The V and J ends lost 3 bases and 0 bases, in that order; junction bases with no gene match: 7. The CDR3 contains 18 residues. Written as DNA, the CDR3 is TGTGCCAGCAGTTTTTCATGGACAGGGGGCTTAGCCAAAAACATTCAGTACTTC. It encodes CASSFSWTGGLAKNIQYF.

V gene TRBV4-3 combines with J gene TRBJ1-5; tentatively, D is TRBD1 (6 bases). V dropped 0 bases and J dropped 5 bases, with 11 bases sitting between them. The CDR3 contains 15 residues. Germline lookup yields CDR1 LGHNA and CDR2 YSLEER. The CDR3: CASSQEIGGDQPQHF. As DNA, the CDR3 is TGCGCCAGCAGCCAAGAGATAGGGGGGGATCAGCCCCAGCATTTT.